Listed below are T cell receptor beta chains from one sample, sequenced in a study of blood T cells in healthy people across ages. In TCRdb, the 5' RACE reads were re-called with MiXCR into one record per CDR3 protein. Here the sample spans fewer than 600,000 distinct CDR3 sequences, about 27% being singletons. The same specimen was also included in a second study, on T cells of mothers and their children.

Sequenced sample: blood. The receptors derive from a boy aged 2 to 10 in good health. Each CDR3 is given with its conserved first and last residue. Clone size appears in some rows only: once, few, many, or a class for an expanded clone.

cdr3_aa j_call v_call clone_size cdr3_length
CSASMAGSSEQFF TRBJ2-1 TRBV20-1 NA 13
CASSETWGPAYEQYF TRBJ2-7 TRBV2 NA 15
CASSGFFAIAKNIQYF TRBJ2-4 TRBV6-1 NA 16
CSRNEQFF NA TRBV20-1 NA 8
CASSQVELRGETQYF TRBJ2-5 TRBV7-2 NA 15
CSASDRVGGYTF TRBJ1-2 TRBV20-1 few 12
CASSLPGYEQYF NA TRBV27 many 12
CASSGGLYEQYF TRBJ2-7 TRBV2 NA 12
CASSLARFNYEQYF TRBJ2-7 TRBV5-6 few 14
CASSQGSYEQYF TRBJ2-7 TRBV3-1 many 12
CSARPWAPSDTQYF TRBJ2-3 TRBV20-1 NA 14
CSANPLTDTQYF TRBJ2-3 TRBV20-1 NA 12
CASSPWRSSYEQYF TRBJ2-7 TRBV12-3/TRBV12-4 NA 14
CASSQPNSYWGNEQFF TRBJ2-1 TRBV7-9 few 16
CASSLQGAGQPQHF TRBJ1-5 TRBV12-3/TRBV12-4 NA 14
CASSPRHRASTDTQYF TRBJ2-3 TRBV3-1 few 16
CASSPRTSRPADEQFF TRBJ2-1 TRBV4-1 NA 16
CATSWIPGGYFTDTQYF TRBJ2-3 TRBV5-1 NA 17
CASSQAGPRYEQYF TRBJ2-7 TRBV14 few 14
CASKTTQGPDGYTF TRBJ1-2 TRBV5-1 many 14
CASSSRTSGILSNTGELFF TRBJ2-2 TRBV7-9 NA 19
CASSSLKGSSYEQYF TRBJ2-7 TRBV27 few 15
CASSLMTSGSTDTQYF TRBJ2-3 TRBV7-2 NA 16
CASSYRPDAEAFF TRBJ1-1 TRBV6-6 NA 13
CASSLVTGTEAFF TRBJ1-1 TRBV12-3/TRBV12-4 few 13
CASSEEGRETQYF TRBJ2-5 TRBV25-1 few 13
CASSPPGRSGVYEQYF NA TRBV18 NA 16
CASSAVAGVSGTTDTQYF TRBJ2-3 TRBV9 NA 18
CASSLVGQGNQPQHF TRBJ1-5 TRBV12-3/TRBV12-4 few 15
CASSHETGSNYGYTF TRBJ1-2 TRBV18 once 15
CATLTNNEQFF TRBJ2-1 TRBV6-5 NA 11
CASSQVGLRDPSSYNEQFF TRBJ2-1 TRBV4-1 few 19
CSAGPGTDTQYF TRBJ2-3 TRBV20-1 few 12
CASSQDGVGNQPQHF TRBJ1-5 TRBV4-3 NA 15
CASSSGVAGGDEQFF NA TRBV7-9 NA 15
CASRLSSTLTYEQYF TRBJ2-7 TRBV11-2 few 15
CASSQEAGGGQQFF TRBJ2-1 TRBV3-1 once 14
CASSYSRTETQYF TRBJ2-5 TRBV6-6 NA 13
CASSYSPNVQTPTDTQYF TRBJ2-3 TRBV6-2/TRBV6-3 NA 18
CASSNGLAGGPVEQFF TRBJ2-1 TRBV6-5 NA 16
CASGFLLAGGSSGTGELFF TRBJ2-2 TRBV12-5 NA 19
CSAKDPYLGETQYF TRBJ2-5 TRBV20-1 few 14
CASCQDLRAGNTEAFF TRBJ1-1 TRBV4-3 once 16
CSARKGQVNSYEQYF TRBJ2-7 TRBV20-1 few 15
CSARGSGSPYEQYF TRBJ2-7 TRBV20-1 few 14
CASGLKREAYEQYF TRBJ2-7 TRBV12-5 NA 14
CASSLGGTSGSYEQYF TRBJ2-7 TRBV7-9 few 16
CASSPDGLAGVRDTQYF TRBJ2-3 TRBV9 NA 17
CASSLAGGGSSYNEQFF TRBJ2-1 TRBV7-8 NA 17
CASTDFGNTIYF TRBJ1-3 TRBV6-5 NA 12
CASSERGGLDGYTF TRBJ1-2 TRBV6-1 many 14
CATSLDRGFSNQPQHF TRBJ1-5 TRBV24-1 few 16
CASRSSGGNKNIQYF TRBJ2-4 TRBV6-5 few 15
CASSPTGGETQYF TRBJ2-5 TRBV9 many 13
CASSRGLVPTSYEQYF NA TRBV3-1 few 16
CSARGYGTGANVLTF TRBJ2-6 TRBV20-1 few 15
CASSYSLETFTDTQYF TRBJ2-3 TRBV6-2/TRBV6-3 NA 16